The rows below give T cell receptor beta chains drawn from one sample of a study of blood T cell repertoires in COVID-19. Measured with immunoSEQ multiplex PCR; TCRdb has only the in-frame clones, and not every one. The sample has about 27,000 clones; 90% to 95% are singletons. Sequencing was carried out using peripheral blood. The origin of the receptors is a human donor with active COVID-19. The donor label of this sample is uncertain. CDR3s include the opening cysteine and the closing phenylalanine or tryptophan. D genes are given only for firm matches. Not every row has a clone size; where given, it reads once, few, many or a size class.

d_call j_call clone_size v_call cdr3_aa cdr3_nt
TRBD1 TRBJ2-7 . TRBV30 CAWSAQLTGWDSRNEQYF TGTGCCTGGAGTGCTCAATTAACCGGGTGGGACAGTAGGAACGAGCAGTACTTC
TRBD1 TRBJ1-1 . TRBV6-2/TRBV6-3 CASSYGHYRDRGNTEAFF TGTGCCAGCAGTTACGGACACTACCGGGACAGAGGGAACACTGAAGCTTTCTTT
TRBD1 TRBJ2-1 . TRBV19 CASIPGTGSYNEQFF TGTGCCAGTATCCCCGGGACAGGATCCTACAATGAGCAGTTCTTC
. TRBJ2-7 . TRBV4-1 CASSHGLTGIDEQYF TGCGCCAGCAGCCATGGGCTCACAGGGATCGACGAGCAGTACTTC
. TRBJ2-7 . TRBV6-5 CASSYSADEQYF TGTGCCAGCAGTTACTCGGCGGACGAGCAGTACTTC
TRBD2 TRBJ2-3 . TRBV27 CASSVGLATDTQYF TGTGCCAGCAGTGTGGGACTAGCGACAGATACGCAGTATTTT
TRBD1 TRBJ1-4 . TRBV11-3 CASSPNRDRDTTNEKLFF TGTGCCAGCAGCCCAAATCGGGACAGGGATACAACTAATGAAAAACTGTTTTTT
TRBD1 TRBJ1-1 . TRBV5-1 CASSPRTGGMNTEAFF TGCGCCAGCAGCCCCCGGACAGGGGGAATGAACACTGAAGCTTTCTTT
TRBD1 TRBJ1-4 . TRBV10-3 CAIRMGQGLNEKLFF TGTGCCATCAGAATGGGACAGGGCCTAAATGAAAAACTGTTTTTT
TRBD1 TRBJ1-2 . TRBV25-1 CASSELVTGVGYTF TGTGCCAGCAGTGAATTAGTTACAGGGGTGGGCTACACCTTC
. TRBJ1-1 . TRBV7-2 CASSFSGGKMNTEAFF TGTGCCAGCAGCTTTTCGGGGGGCAAGATGAACACTGAAGCTTTCTTT
TRBD1 TRBJ2-5 . TRBV28 CASSPSPGTGDWETQYF TGTGCCAGCAGCCCCTCCCCCGGGACAGGGGACTGGGAGACCCAGTACTTC
. TRBJ2-1 . TRBV9 CASSVARQGGNEQFF TGTGCCAGCAGCGTAGCCCGACAGGGAGGCAATGAGCAGTTCTTC
TRBD1 TRBJ1-3 . TRBV10-3 CAITRDRAKPGNTIYF TGTGCCATCACCCGGGACAGGGCCAAACCTGGAAACACCATATATTTT
TRBD2 TRBJ2-7 . TRBV5-1 CASRGEGKSYEQYF TGCGCCAGCAGAGGGGAGGGGAAGTCCTACGAGCAGTACTTC
TRBD2 TRBJ2-2 . TRBV4-2 CASSEAVLAGGRDTGELFF TGTGCCAGCAGCGAAGCGGTTCTAGCGGGAGGTAGGGACACCGGGGAGCTGTTTTTT
TRBD1 TRBJ1-3 once TRBV9 CASSVGQGAGNTIYF TGTGCCAGCAGCGTAGGCCAGGGGGCGGGAAACACCATATATTTT
TRBD2 TRBJ2-5 . TRBV4-3 CASSQEVAGLAVNQETQYF TGCGCCAGCAGCCAAGAAGTCGCAGGACTAGCGGTCAACCAAGAGACCCAGTACTTC
TRBD1 TRBJ1-1 . TRBV27 CASSAPPTGDTEAFF TGTGCCAGCAGTGCTCCCCCTACAGGGGACACTGAAGCTTTCTTT
. TRBJ2-7 . TRBV12-3/TRBV12-4 CASSQTSEQYF TGTGCCAGCAGTCAGACATCCGAGCAGTACTTC
. TRBJ2-2 once TRBV25-1 CASSWDIGELFF TGTGCCAGCAGTTGGGACATCGGGGAGCTGTTTTTT
TRBD2 TRBJ2-3 . TRBV6-2/TRBV6-3 CASSYETSGSGTDTQYF TGTGCCAGCAGTTACGAAACTAGCGGGAGTGGCACAGATACGCAGTATTTT
TRBD2 TRBJ2-5 . TRBV27 CASSPSSGGLYGTQYF TGTGCCAGCAGTCCCAGTAGCGGGGGGCTATACGGGACCCAGTACTTC
TRBD1 TRBJ1-2 . TRBV6-5 CASSYSGTGRGNGYTF TGTGCCAGCAGTTACTCGGGGACAGGGAGGGGAAATGGCTACACCTTC
TRBD1 TRBJ2-2 . TRBV6-6 CASSLRGQGGTGELFF TGTGCCAGCAGCCTCCGGGGACAGGGGGGCACCGGGGAGCTGTTTTTT
TRBD1 TRBJ1-5 . TRBV19 CASSLRGPRDQPQHF TGTGCCAGTAGTCTCAGGGGGCCGAGGGATCAGCCCCAGCATTTT
. TRBJ2-7 few TRBV6-2/TRBV6-3 CASSPPGLSSYEQYF TGTGCCAGCAGTCCCCCGGGACTGAGCTCCTACGAGCAGTACTTC
TRBD2 TRBJ2-1 once TRBV5-6 CASSLLRTSGSGEQFF TGTGCCAGCAGCTTGCTTCGGACTAGCGGCTCAGGGGAGCAGTTCTTC
TRBD1 TRBJ1-5 . TRBV29-1 CSVVLTGGFDSNQPQHF TGCAGCGTTGTCCTGACAGGGGGCTTTGATAGCAATCAGCCCCAGCATTTT
. TRBJ2-6 . TRBV12-5 CASAERGGANVLTF TGTGCTAGTGCGGAGCGAGGAGGGGCCAACGTCCTGACTTTC
. TRBJ2-7 . TRBV4-2 CASSQGGGRGGPLSSYEQYF TGTGCCAGCAGCCAAGGCGGAGGACGCGGGGGCCCTTTAAGCTCCTACGAGCAGTACTTC
. TRBJ2-5 . TRBV5-1 CASSSSRIGVETQYF TGCGCCAGCAGCTCGTCGAGGATTGGAGTCGAGACCCAGTACTTC
TRBD2 TRBJ2-5 . TRBV5-5 CASSLGGLAVVTQYF TGTGCCAGCAGCCTGGGTGGACTAGCGGTTGTGACCCAGTACTTC
. TRBJ2-7 . TRBV28 CASSLLQGSSSYEQYF TGTGCCAGCAGTTTGCTCCAGGGTTCTAGCTCCTACGAGCAGTACTTC
. TRBJ2-5 . TRBV6-8 CASSYSTASHETQYF TGTGCCAGCAGTTACTCGACGGCTAGCCATGAGACCCAGTACTTC
. TRBJ1-3 . TRBV30 CAWSVQGGAGGNTIYF TGTGCCTGGAGTGTTCAAGGGGGGGCAGGAGGAAACACCATATATTTT
. TRBJ2-3 . TRBV9 CASSVGGVHSTDTQYF TGTGCCAGCAGCGTAGGGGGGGTACATAGCACAGATACGCAGTATTTT
TRBD1 TRBJ2-7 . TRBV7-2 CASSPGQIPYEQYF TGTGCCAGCAGCCCGGGACAGATACCCTACGAGCAGTACTTC
. TRBJ1-2 once TRBV19 CASSKAGEYGYTF TGTGCCAGTAGTAAGGCAGGCGAGTATGGCTACACCTTC
TRBD2 TRBJ2-1 . TRBV6-5 CASSYSLMTSGNEQFF TGTGCCAGCAGTTACTCCCTCATGACTAGCGGCAATGAGCAGTTCTTC